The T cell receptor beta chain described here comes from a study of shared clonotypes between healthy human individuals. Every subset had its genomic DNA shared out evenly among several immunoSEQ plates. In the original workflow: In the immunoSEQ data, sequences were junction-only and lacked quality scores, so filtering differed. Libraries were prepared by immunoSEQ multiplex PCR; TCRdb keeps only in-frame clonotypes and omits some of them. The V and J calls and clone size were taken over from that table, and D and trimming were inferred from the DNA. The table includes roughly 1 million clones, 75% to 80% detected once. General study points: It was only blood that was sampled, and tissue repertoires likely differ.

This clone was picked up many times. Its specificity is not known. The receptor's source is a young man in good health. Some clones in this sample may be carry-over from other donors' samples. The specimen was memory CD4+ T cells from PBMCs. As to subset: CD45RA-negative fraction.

CDR3 amino acids: CAISTPAKEKLFF. DNA of the CDR3: TGTGCCATCAGCACCCCCGCCAAGGAAAAACTGTTTTTT. The V and J genes are TRBV10-3 and TRBJ1-4; D is undetermined. The CDR3 covers 13 residues. The V gene's germline CDR1 is ENHRY and CDR2 SYGVKD. V was cut by 6 bases and J by 8 bases, with 13 bases left in between.